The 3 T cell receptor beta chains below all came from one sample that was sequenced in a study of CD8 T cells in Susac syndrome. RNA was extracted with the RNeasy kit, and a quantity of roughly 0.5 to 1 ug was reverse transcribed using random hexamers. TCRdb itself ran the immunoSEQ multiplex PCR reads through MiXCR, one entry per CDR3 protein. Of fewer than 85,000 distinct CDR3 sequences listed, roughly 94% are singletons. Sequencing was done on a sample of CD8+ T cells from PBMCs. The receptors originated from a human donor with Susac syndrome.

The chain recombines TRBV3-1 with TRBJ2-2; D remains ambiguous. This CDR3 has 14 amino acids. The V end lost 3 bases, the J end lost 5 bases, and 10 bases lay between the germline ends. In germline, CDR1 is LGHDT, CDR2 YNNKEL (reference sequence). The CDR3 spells CASSQGFRTGELFF. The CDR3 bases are TGTGCCAGCAGCCAGGGGTTTCGGACCGGGGAGCTGTTTTTT.

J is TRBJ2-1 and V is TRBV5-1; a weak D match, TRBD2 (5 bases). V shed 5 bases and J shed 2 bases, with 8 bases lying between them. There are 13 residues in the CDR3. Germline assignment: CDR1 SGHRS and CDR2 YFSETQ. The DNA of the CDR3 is TGCGCCAGCAGGGACTGGGCCTACAATGAGCAGTTCTTC. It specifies CASRDWAYNEQFF.

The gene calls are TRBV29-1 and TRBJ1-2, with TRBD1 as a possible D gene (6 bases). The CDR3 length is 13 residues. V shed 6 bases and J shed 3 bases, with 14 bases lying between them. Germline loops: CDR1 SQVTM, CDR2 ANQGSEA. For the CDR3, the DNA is TGCAGCGTGCGAACAGGGTACGACTATGGCTACACCTTC. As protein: CSVRTGYDYGYTF.